Here is one T cell receptor beta chain with its context. This record belongs to a study of Tregs in tolerant kidney transplant recipients. Produced via immunoSEQ multiplex PCR; TCRdb's table is partial and in-frame only. The sample lists 100,000 to 150,000 clones, roughly 92% seen once, with more than 0.45% in the top ten. The sample taken for sequencing was CD4+ T cells from blood. This TCR derives from a human donor in good health.

The CDR3 bases are TGTGCCAGTAGAAATGGACAGGGGGCTCACAATGAGCAGTTCTTC. Translated, it gives CASRNGQGAHNEQFF. This chain connects TRBV19 to TRBJ2-1; 11 bases agree with TRBD1. V was clipped by 6 bases and J by 5 bases; unmatched bases: 6. The CDR3 sequence is 15 residues long. Germline V gene data show CDR1 as LNHDA and CDR2 as SQIVND (reference sequence).